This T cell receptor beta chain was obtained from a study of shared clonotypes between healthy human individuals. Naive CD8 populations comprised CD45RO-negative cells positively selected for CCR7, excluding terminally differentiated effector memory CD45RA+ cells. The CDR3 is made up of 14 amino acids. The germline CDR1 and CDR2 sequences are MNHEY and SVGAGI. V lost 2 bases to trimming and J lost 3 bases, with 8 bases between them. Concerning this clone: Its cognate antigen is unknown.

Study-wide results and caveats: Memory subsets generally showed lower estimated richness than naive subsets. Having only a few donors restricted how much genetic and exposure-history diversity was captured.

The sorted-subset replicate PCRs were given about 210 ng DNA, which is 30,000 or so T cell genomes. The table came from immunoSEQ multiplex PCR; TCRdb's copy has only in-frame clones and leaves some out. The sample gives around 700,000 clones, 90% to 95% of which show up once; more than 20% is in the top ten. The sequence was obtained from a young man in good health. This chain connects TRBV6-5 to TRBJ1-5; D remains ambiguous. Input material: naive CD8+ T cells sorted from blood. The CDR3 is CASSYGPVNQPQHF. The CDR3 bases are TGTGCCAGCAGTTACGGGCCAGTCAATCAGCCCCAGCATTTT.